This paragraph covers one T cell receptor beta chain sequence. Its antigen is still unknown. No base quality information exists; no much larger clone differs at one position. The CDR3 regions of human TCRbeta chains were analyzed by immunosequencing. As for the authors' bioinformatics: Repertoire TCRs were checked for matches against a reference library of SARS-CoV-2-specific TCRs that had been generated using the MIRA antigen-specificity platform. Breadth was defined as the fraction of unique TCRs that were SARS-CoV-2-associated, and depth was defined as the fraction of total T cells that were SARS-CoV-2-associated. Each spike-specific TCR was assigned to its reactive spike region and to a CD4 or CD8 class using the MIRA data. Log10-transformed breadth and depth values were compared by one-way ANOVA with Sidak's multiple comparisons tests. Entries here come from immuneACCESS through TCRdb and include only in-frame sequences with V and J called. Some clones fail to appear in such tables; in the studies checked, an unresolved V gene covers under half of the shortfall, and the cause of the remainder is unknown. The DNA gave D and trimming, while V, J and clone size come from that table. Here the sample has 130,000 to 150,000 clones; about 91% occur a single time. The biggest ten clones account for roughly 15% of the sample.

The CDR3, cysteine through phenylalanine, is 18 amino acids long. This entry keeps only the CDR3 DNA: 54 bases, framed from base 1. Germline trimming amounts to 2 bases on V and 0 bases on J, with 5 as the count of junction bases outside the gene matches. CDR1 is given as SSHAT and CDR2 as FNYEAQ, both from the germline V gene (reference sequence). The record originates from a study of T cell responses to AZD1222 COVID-19 vaccine (dated by TCRdb to the early 2020s). As for the study more broadly: AZD1222 recipients with second doses at about 4 weeks or about 12 weeks were pooled, because spike-specific TCR depth and breadth did not differ between schedules. TCR sequencing was performed for 230 to 250 trial participants, of whom about 200 were given two doses of AZD1222 and approximately 26 were given two doses of MenACWY control vaccine. Trial participants were enrolled by age into subgroups of 18-55, 56-69 and 70-plus years, and roughly 160, 29 and 62 TCR-sequenced participants, respectively, were included in these subgroups.

Paper-wide results and their limitations: Conclusions about previously exposed vaccinees were limited because only six AZD1222 recipients were SARS-CoV-2 seropositive at baseline. Nearly half of unique spike-specific TCRs reportedly recognized epitopes outside regions mutated in the B.1.351 and B.1.1.7 variants. The 56-69-year group was small, and its depth increase did not reach significance, likely because of low power. No day 14 peak-response samples were available, so repertoires were characterized only after the peak T cell response. Participants were mostly white British, with more females than males. The authors suggested clonal diversity may have been underestimated. Vaccine-associated CD4 TCRs spanned the whole spike protein, with dominant responses in regions 160-218 and 743-854. Spike-specific TCR breadth and depth rose significantly after two AZD1222 doses compared with day 0 and with MenACWY recipients.

What the time point label conveys for this sample: baseline before first vaccination. Vaccinee samples came from UK trials COV001 and COV002, including a single-blind randomized controlled phase 2/3 trial of AZD1222 (ChAdOx1 nCoV-19) in healthy adults. For TCRbeta chain sequencing, PBMC samples from trial participants were taken at day 0 and at day 28 after the second dose. The material was peripheral blood, obtained on day 0 of AZD1222 vaccination. The chain is made from TRBV7-7 and TRBJ2-2, and TRBD2 matches 11 of the central bases. The source is an adult in good health. The CDR3 is CASSLMTSGAANTGELFF. The DNA sequence is as follows: TGTGCCAGCAGCTTAATGACTAGCGGGGCGGCGAACACCGGGGAGCTGTTTTTT.